This TCR beta chain was captured by sequencing in a study of cytomegalovirus exposure and HLA in healthy donors. The V and J ends lost 4 bases and 6 bases, in that order; junction bases with no gene match: 4. In germline, CDR1 is MGHRA, CDR2 YSYEKL. This CDR3 contains 14 residues. Profiled with immunoSEQ multiplex PCR; TCRdb holds only in-frame clones, not every one. The table has 150,000 to 200,000 clones, around 87% seen once. The V and J genes are TRBV4-1 and TRBJ2-2; TRBD2 aligns across 8 bases. This receptor was obtained from a woman aged 25 to 39 in good health and CMV-seronegative. The sample taken for sequencing was PBMCs. The CDR3 coding sequence is TGCGCCAGCAGCCGAGCGGGGGCGGCCGGGGAGCTGTTTTTT. Amino acids: CASSRAGAAGELFF.